This T cell receptor (beta chain) was sequenced in a study of blood T cell repertoires in COVID-19. Study context: T cells, B-cell-depleted T cells, or PBMCs provided the cDNA or gDNA that served as material.

Assay used: immunoSEQ multiplex PCR; TCRdb lists only in-frame clones, some missing. The table includes about 55,000 clones, approximately 90% detected once. The trim removed 1 base at V and 2 bases at J, leaving 6 bases unmatched. This CDR3 region has 17 residues. Germline CDR1 LNHDA, CDR2 SQIVND (reference sequence). The genes are TRBV19 and TRBJ2-1, with 9 bases that match TRBD2. Material for sequencing was peripheral blood. The source is a man aged 55-75 years with acute or convalescent COVID-19. The CDR3: CASSIVGLAGTYNEQFF. CDR3 DNA sequence: TGTGCCAGTAGTATAGTAGGTCTAGCGGGAACCTACAATGAGCAGTTCTTC.